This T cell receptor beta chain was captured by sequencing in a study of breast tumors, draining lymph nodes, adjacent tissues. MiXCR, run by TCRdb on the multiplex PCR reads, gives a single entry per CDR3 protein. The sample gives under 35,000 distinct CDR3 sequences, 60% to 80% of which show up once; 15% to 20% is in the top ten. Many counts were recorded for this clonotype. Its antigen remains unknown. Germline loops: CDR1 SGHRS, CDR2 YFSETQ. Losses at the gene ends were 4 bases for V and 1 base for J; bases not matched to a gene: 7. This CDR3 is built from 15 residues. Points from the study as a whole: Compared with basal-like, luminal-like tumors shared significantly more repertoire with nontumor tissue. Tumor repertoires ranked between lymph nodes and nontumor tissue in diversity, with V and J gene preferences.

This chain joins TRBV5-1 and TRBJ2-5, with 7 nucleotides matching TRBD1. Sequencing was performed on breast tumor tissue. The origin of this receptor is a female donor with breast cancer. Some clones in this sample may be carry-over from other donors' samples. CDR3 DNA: TGCGCCAGCAGCGACTCGACAGGGACCCAAGAGACCCAGTACTTC. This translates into CASSDSTGTQETQYF.